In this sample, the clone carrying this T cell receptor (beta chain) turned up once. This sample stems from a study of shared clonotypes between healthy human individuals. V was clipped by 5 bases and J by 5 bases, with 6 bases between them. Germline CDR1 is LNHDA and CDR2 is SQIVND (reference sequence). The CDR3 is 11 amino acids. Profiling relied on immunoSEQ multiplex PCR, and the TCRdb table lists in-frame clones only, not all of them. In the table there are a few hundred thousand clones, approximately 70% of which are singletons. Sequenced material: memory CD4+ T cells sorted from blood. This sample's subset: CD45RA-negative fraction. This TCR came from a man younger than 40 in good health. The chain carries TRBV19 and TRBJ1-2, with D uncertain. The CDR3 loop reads CASSSYYGYTF. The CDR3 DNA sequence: TGTGCCAGTAGTTCTTATTATGGCTACACCTTC.